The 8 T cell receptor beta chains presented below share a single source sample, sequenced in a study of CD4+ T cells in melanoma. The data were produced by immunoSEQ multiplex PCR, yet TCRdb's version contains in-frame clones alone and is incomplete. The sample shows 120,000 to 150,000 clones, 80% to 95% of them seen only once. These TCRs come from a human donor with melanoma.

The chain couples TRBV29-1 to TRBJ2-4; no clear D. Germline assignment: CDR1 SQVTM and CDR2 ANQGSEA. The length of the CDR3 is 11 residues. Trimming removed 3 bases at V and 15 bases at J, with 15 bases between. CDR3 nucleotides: TGCAGCGTTGACGAAGAACGGACCCGGTACTTC. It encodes CSVDEERTRYF.

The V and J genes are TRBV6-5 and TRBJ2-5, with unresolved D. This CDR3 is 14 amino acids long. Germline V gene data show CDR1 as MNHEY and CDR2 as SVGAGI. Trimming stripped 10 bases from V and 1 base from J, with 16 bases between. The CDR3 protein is CATATAWGQETQYF. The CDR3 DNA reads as TGTGCCACCGCTACGGCCTGGGGCCAAGAGACCCAGTACTTC.

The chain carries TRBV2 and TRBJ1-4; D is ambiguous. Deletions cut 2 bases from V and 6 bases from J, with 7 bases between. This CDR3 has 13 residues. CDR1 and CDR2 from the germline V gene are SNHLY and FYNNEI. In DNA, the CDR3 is TGTGCCAGCAGTGAACGGGGTTATGAAAAACTGTTTTTT. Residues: CASSERGYEKLFF.

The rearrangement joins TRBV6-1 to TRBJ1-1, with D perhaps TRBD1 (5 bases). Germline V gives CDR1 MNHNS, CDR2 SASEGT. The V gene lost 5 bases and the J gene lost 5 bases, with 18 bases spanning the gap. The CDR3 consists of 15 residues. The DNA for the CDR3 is TGTGCCAGCAGTCGTGGACACTTCTTGGGGACTGAAGCTTTCTTT. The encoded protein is CASSRGHFLGTEAFF.

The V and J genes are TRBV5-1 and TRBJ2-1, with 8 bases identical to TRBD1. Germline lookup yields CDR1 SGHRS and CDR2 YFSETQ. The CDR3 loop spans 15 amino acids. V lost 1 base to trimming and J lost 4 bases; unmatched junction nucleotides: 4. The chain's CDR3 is CASSLQGALYNEQFF. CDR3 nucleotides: TGCGCCAGCAGCTTGCAGGGGGCTCTGTACAATGAGCAGTTCTTC.

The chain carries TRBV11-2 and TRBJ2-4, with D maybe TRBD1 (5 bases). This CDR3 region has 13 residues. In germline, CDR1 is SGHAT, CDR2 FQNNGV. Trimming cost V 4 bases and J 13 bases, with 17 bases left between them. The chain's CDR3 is CASSSAMEAGQYF. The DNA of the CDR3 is TGTGCCAGCAGCTCTGCAATGGAAGCAGGGCAGTACTTC.

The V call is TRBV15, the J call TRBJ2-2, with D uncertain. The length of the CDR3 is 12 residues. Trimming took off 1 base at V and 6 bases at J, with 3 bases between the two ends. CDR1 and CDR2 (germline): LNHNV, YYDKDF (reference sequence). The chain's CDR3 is CATSRVAGELFF. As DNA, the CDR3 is TGTGCCACCAGCAGAGTAGCCGGGGAGCTGTTTTTT.

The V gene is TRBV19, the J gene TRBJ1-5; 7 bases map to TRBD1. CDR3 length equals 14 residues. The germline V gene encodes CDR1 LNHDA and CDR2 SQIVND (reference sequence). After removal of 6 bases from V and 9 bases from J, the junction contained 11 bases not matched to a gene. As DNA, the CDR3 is TGTGCCAGTAGGTTGACAGGGCGGGGGGTGCCCCAGCATTTT. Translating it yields CASRLTGRGVPQHF.